This T cell receptor (beta chain) stems from a study of CD8 T cells in ankylosing spondylitis. Study-wide findings and caveats: Blood of patients with ankylosing spondylitis appeared to be characterized by a TCR beta motif of several highly homologous variants. CD8+ cells made up the disease-linked clones, which were relatively rare in peripheral blood.

With respect to this clonotype: The antigen remains unidentified.

The germline CDR1 and CDR2 sequences are LGHDT and YNNKEL (reference sequence). The CDR3 runs 14 residues. V was shortened by 0 bases and J by 12 bases, with 15 bases between the two germline ends. TCRdb re-analysed the 5' RACE reads in MiXCR, keeping a single row per CDR3 protein. The sample contains fewer than 400,000 distinct CDR3 sequences, around 20% of which appear only once. The sequence derives from a male donor with ankylosing spondylitis. V usage is TRBV3-1 and J usage is TRBJ2-1; D call uncertain. Input material: blood, either unsorted or a sorted T cell fraction (not recorded which). CDR3 residues: CASSQDLTSGRQFF. For the CDR3, the DNA is TGTGCCAGCAGCCAAGATTTGACCTCTGGCAGGCAGTTCTTC.